This passage covers 25 T cell receptor beta chains from one sample sequenced in a study of sequential checkpoint blockade in melanoma. Sample treatment: randomized to nivolumab then ipilimumab (arm A) or the reverse (arm B). Assay: immunoSEQ multiplex PCR; the TCRdb copy retains only in-frame clones and omits some. The sample contains about 9,100 clones, approximately 81% of which appear only once. Source: CD8+ T cells sorted from blood (inferred from file names), taken from a patient given nivolumab and ipilimumab in sequence. Source of these receptors: a human donor with melanoma.

The rearrangement uses TRBV30 and TRBJ1-1; D call uncertain. Germline V lookup: CDR1 GTSNPN, CDR2 SVGIG (reference sequence). V was cut by 4 bases and J by 1 base, with 7 bases left in between. This CDR3 comprises 12 residues. This CDR3 is CAWTIGNTEAFF. CDR3 coding DNA: TGTGCCTGGACCATCGGGAACACTGAAGCTTTCTTT.

This chain joins TRBV5-1 and TRBJ2-1; TRBD2 matches 12 bases. The CDR3 has 17 amino acids. The germline gives CDR1 SGHRS, CDR2 YFSETQ. V gave up 4 bases and J gave up 5 bases; unmatched junction bases: 10. This chain's CDR3 is CASSLRLAGVVDNEQFF. The CDR3 DNA is TGCGCCAGCAGCCTACGACTAGCGGGAGTGGTAGACAATGAGCAGTTCTTC.

The rearrangement links TRBV18 to TRBJ1-2, with D tentatively TRBD1 (5 bases). Trimming cost V 2 bases and J 2 bases, with 12 bases left between them. The CDR3 length is 15 residues. From germline, CDR1 is KGHSH and CDR2 LQKENI. The CDR3 loop is CASSPEKGRNYGYTF. CDR3 DNA: TGTGCCAGCTCACCAGAGAAGGGGAGGAACTATGGCTACACCTTC.

This chain's CDR3 is CASRLGTSSYNEQFF. CDR3 nucleotides: TGTGCCAGCAGATTAGGGACTAGCTCCTACAATGAGCAGTTCTTC. This sequence joins TRBV7-3 and TRBJ2-1, with 8 bases matching TRBD2. V was clipped by 6 bases and J by 0 bases; unmatched bases: 4. Looked up from germline, CDR1 is SGHTA and CDR2 is FQGTGA. This CDR3 contains 15 residues.

The chain couples TRBV7-2 to TRBJ2-1; 7 bases align to TRBD2. V trimming: 5 bases; J trimming: 0 bases; junction bases outside the gene matches: 7. This CDR3 is 16 amino acids long. In germline, CDR1 is SGHTA, CDR2 FQGNSA. The CDR3 region has the DNA TGTGCCAGCAGCCAAGATCCGGGAGGCTCCTACAATGAGCAGTTCTTC. Its protein is CASSQDPGGSYNEQFF.

The V and J genes are TRBV5-1 and TRBJ2-5; TRBD2 matches 7 bases. Unmatched junction bases numbered 16, after V lost 3 bases and J lost 5 bases. The CDR3 contains 17 residues. Germline loops: CDR1 SGHRS, CDR2 YFSETQ. CDR3 amino acids: CASSSLGGGTLKETQYF. The CDR3 DNA follows: TGCGCCAGCAGCTCCTTGGGGGGAGGGACTTTAAAGGAGACCCAGTACTTC.

The CDR3 DNA reads as TGTGCCAGCAGTTACTCCCCGGGAGGTGGCAATCAGCCCCAGCATTTT. Its protein is CASSYSPGGGNQPQHF. This chain joins TRBV6-5 and TRBJ1-5; D not certain. CDR3 length equals 16 residues. Germline CDR1 reads MNHEY; CDR2 reads SVGAGI. Trimming removed 0 bases at V and 2 bases at J, with 11 bases between.

The chain combines TRBV13 with TRBJ1-2; TRBD1 is a possible D gene (6 bases). Per the germline V gene, CDR1 is PRHDT and CDR2 is FYEKMQ (reference sequence). Trimming removed 7 bases at V and 5 bases at J, with 20 bases between. The CDR3 is 15 residues long. For the CDR3, the DNA is TGTGCCAGCACCCCCAAAGTCAGGGGATCTTATGGCTACACCTTC. This codes for CASTPKVRGSYGYTF.

This clone has a single count. The V gene is TRBV6-5, the J gene TRBJ2-7; D unclear. CDR1 is MNHEY, CDR2 SVGAGI, per germline. The CDR3 is 13 residues long. Trimming took 5 bases from V and 6 from J, leaving 14 bases between them. The CDR3, as DNA: TGTGCCAGCAGTGCCTTACTCTCGGGCGAGCAGTACTTC. It translates to CASSALLSGEQYF.

The chain is built from TRBV5-4 and TRBJ2-2; tentatively, D is TRBD1 (6 bases). The CDR3 contains 17 residues. Germline values: CDR1 SGHNT, CDR2 YYREEE (reference sequence). V lost 4 bases and J lost 2, with 18 bases in between. The CDR3 DNA reads as TGTGCCAGCAGCCGGGTGGGGGCTGGCGTAAACACCGGGGAGCTGTTTTTT. Its protein is CASSRVGAGVNTGELFF.

The sample holds one count of this clone. J is TRBJ2-3 and V is TRBV5-1; 10 nucleotides line up with TRBD2. Trimming at V came to 4 bases and at J to 2 bases, leaving 7 bases not matched to a gene. The CDR3 has 16 residues. CDR1 and CDR2 (germline): SGHRS, YFSETQ. The CDR3 loop reads CASSQRTSGYTDTQYF. The CDR3 bases are TGCGCCAGCAGCCAACGGACTAGCGGCTACACAGATACGCAGTATTTT.

In this sample, this clone turned up once. V gene TRBV5-5 combines with J gene TRBJ2-2; 7 bases fit TRBD1. Germline trimming cut 0 bases from V and 5 bases from J; bases unmatched to any gene: 4. Germline CDR1 reads SGHKS; CDR2 reads YYEKEE (reference sequence). CDR3 length: 15 residues. The CDR3 here is CASSLEGGWTGELFF. The CDR3 DNA sequence: TGTGCCAGCAGCTTGGAAGGGGGCTGGACCGGGGAGCTGTTTTTT.

The CDR3: CASAKNTEAFF. CDR3 nucleotide sequence: TGTGCTAGTGCTAAGAACACTGAAGCTTTCTTT. The chain has TRBV12-5 and TRBJ1-1, with no clear D. The CDR3 loop spans 11 amino acids. Per germline, CDR1 LGHNT and CDR2 FRNRAP. Trimming left V 7 bases short and J 1 base short, with 4 bases between.

The rearrangement links TRBV9 to TRBJ2-7, with TRBD2 matching over 7 bases. V was clipped by 2 bases and J by 0 bases; unmatched bases: 2. This CDR3 contains 14 residues. CDR1 is SGDLS and CDR2 is YYNGEE in the germline V gene. This CDR3 reads CASSVSSGSYEQYF. The CDR3 DNA follows: TGTGCCAGCAGCGTGTCTAGCGGCTCCTACGAGCAGTACTTC.

The chain has TRBV28 and TRBJ1-5, with 7 bases identical to TRBD1. The CDR3 covers 14 residues. Germline V gene sequence: CDR1 MDHEN, CDR2 SYDVKM. Losses at the gene ends were 2 bases for V and 7 bases for J; bases not matched to a gene: 5. CDR3 residues: CASSLGTDPQPQHF. The CDR3 coding sequence is TGTGCCAGCAGTTTAGGGACAGACCCCCAGCCCCAGCATTTT.

This rearrangement joins TRBV25-1 to TRBJ1-1; unclear D gene. The CDR3 is made up of 13 amino acids. V dropped 5 bases and J dropped 5 bases, with 12 bases sitting between them. The germline CDR1 and CDR2 sequences are MGHDK and SYGVNS. The CDR3 DNA follows: TGTGCCAGCAGTCCCAGGCCTGCGACTGAAGCTTTCTTT. Protein sequence: CASSPRPATEAFF.

This clone was observed a single time. CDR3 sequence reads: CSVEGGSLSQETQYF. In DNA form, the CDR3 reads TGCAGCGTTGAAGGAGGGTCCCTCTCCCAAGAGACCCAGTACTTC. V is TRBV29-1 and J is TRBJ2-5; a possible D gene is TRBD2 (5 bases). The germline V gene encodes CDR1 SQVTM and CDR2 ANQGSEA. CDR3 length: 15 amino acids. V was clipped by 1 base and J by 1 base, with 13 bases between them.

DNA of the CDR3: TGTGCCAGCAGTGCGGGGGACACAGATACGCAGTATTTT. Its translation: CASSAGDTDTQYF. The chain uses TRBV6-1 and TRBJ2-3, with D possibly TRBD2 on 6 matching bases. The CDR3 extends over 13 amino acids. V lost 4 bases and J lost 2, with 7 bases in between. The germline V gene has CDR1 MNHNS and CDR2 SASEGT.

The chain recombines TRBV7-8 with TRBJ2-1, with D tentatively TRBD1 (6 bases). Germline CDR1 and CDR2: SGHVS and FQNEAQ. Trimming removed 5 bases at V and 0 bases at J, with 11 bases between. This CDR3 region has 15 residues. The CDR3 DNA reads as TGTGCCAGCAGCCCTTACAGGGACTCCTACAATGAGCAGTTCTTC. Its translation is CASSPYRDSYNEQFF.

The V gene is TRBV28, the J gene TRBJ1-2, with D maybe TRBD1 (6 bases). The CDR3 totals 14 residues. Germline CDR1 MDHEN, CDR2 SYDVKM. V gave up 7 bases and J gave up 2 bases, with 14 bases separating them. Here the CDR3 DNA reads TGTGCCAGCAACGCAGGGGTATCAAACTATGGCTACACCTTC. It specifies CASNAGVSNYGYTF.

This chain links TRBV7-6 with TRBJ2-2; TRBD2 is a possible D gene (5 bases). Trimming removed 5 bases at V and 4 bases at J, with 14 bases between. The germline CDR1 and CDR2 sequences are SGHVS and FNYEAQ. The CDR3 is made up of 15 amino acids. CDR3 nucleotide sequence: TGTGCCAGCAGCGAGCGGTGGTCGGGCACCGGGGAGCTGTTTTTT. Protein product: CASSERWSGTGELFF.

The V call is TRBV9, the J call TRBJ2-1, with D tentatively TRBD2 (6 bases). Germline CDR1 reads SGDLS; CDR2 reads YYNGEE. The V gene lost 0 bases and the J gene lost 7 bases, with 17 bases spanning the gap. The CDR3 length is 16 residues. The CDR3 loop reads CASSVEGLGGTNEQFF. As DNA, the CDR3 is TGTGCCAGCAGCGTAGAGGGTCTCGGGGGAACGAATGAGCAGTTCTTC.

The rearrangement uses TRBV10-3 and TRBJ2-7; weak D call: TRBD1 (6 bases). Between the trimmed V and J ends, which lost 7 bases and 6 bases, there was a span of 13 bases. The CDR3 length is 12 residues. The germline V gene has CDR1 ENHRY and CDR2 SYGVKD. The CDR3 sequence: CAITGQTTEQYF. For the CDR3, the DNA is TGTGCCATCACAGGACAGACTACCGAGCAGTACTTC.

This clone was detected only a few times. CDR3 residues: CASSPKWKGEYSGANVLTF. As DNA, the CDR3 is TGTGCCAGCAGCCCGAAGTGGAAGGGGGAATACTCTGGGGCCAACGTCCTGACTTTC. The chain has TRBV21-1 and TRBJ2-6; the table names TRBD1, a call not compared with the DNA. TRBV21-1 constitutes a pseudogene. The CDR3 runs 19 residues.

This clone was counted only a few times. V and J are TRBV6-1 and TRBJ2-3; 8 positions match TRBD2. Germline CDR1 reads MNHNS; CDR2 reads SASEGT. With V trimmed by 4 bases and J by 0 bases, 3 bases remained unmatched. The CDR3 is made up of 15 amino acids. The CDR3 DNA reads as TGTGCCAGCAGTGCTATAGCGGGGAGCACAGATACGCAGTATTTT. Translated: CASSAIAGSTDTQYF.